This T cell receptor (beta chain) stems from a study of T cell responses to AZD1222 COVID-19 vaccine. TCRdb's table, derived via immunoSEQ multiplex PCR, lists solely in-frame clones and lacks some. The sample lists about 130,000 clones; roughly 82% were seen once. In germline, CDR1 is LNHDA, CDR2 SQIVND (reference sequence). The V end was cut by 5 bases, the J end by 4 bases, with 4 bases between. The CDR3 contains 11 residues. With regard to this clone: As yet, its antigen is unknown.

Study observations and caveats: Donors were largely white British and mainly female; clonal diversity was possibly underestimated.

This TCR derives from an adult in good health. This specimen was peripheral blood, taken on day 0 of AZD1222 vaccination. J is TRBJ2-3 and V is TRBV19; no firm D call. CDR3 residues: CASSYADTQYF. CDR3 sequence (DNA): TGTGCCAGTAGTTATGCAGATACGCAGTATTTT.